This T cell receptor (beta chain) was sequenced during a study of beta chain features in type 1 diabetes. What was sequenced were expressed TCRB transcripts, since all of the isolated RNA had been reverse transcribed. TCRdb's copy holds only in-frame clones and misses some; the assay was immunoSEQ multiplex PCR. The top ten clones hold around 0.015% of a sample with around 330,000 clones, 9.5% to 11% of them seen once. The V gene's germline CDR1 is GTSNPN and CDR2 SVGIG (reference sequence). V gave up 1 base and J gave up 5 bases, with 9 bases separating them. The CDR3 consists of 13 residues. Notes on the study in general: Patients' naive, central memory and Treg TCRB repertoires seemed closer to one another than those of healthy donors.

As concerns this clone: The antigen is undetermined.

Central memory, naive, regulatory and stem cell-like memory CD4+ cells were sorted by CD45RO/CCR7/CD25/CD127/CD95/CD27. This rearrangement joins TRBV30 to TRBJ2-4; D not resolved. Sequencing used naive CD4+ T cells from blood. The clonotype originates from a young woman in good health. The CDR3 here is CAWSDRNQNIQYF. The CDR3 DNA is TGTGCCTGGAGTGACAGAAACCAAAACATTCAGTACTTC.